This T cell receptor (beta chain) was sequenced during a study of control samples from healthy donors and cancer patients. Data came from immunoSEQ multiplex PCR; TCRdb stores just in-frame clones and leaves some out. The repertoire holds about 110,000 clones, with around nine tenths as singletons. This clone was seen a single time. This clonotype was sampled from a woman in her fifties or sixties in good health. What was sequenced was blood.

The CDR3 is CASLGAGASYNEQFF. In DNA, the CDR3 is TGTGCCAGTTTGGGGGCAGGGGCATCCTACAATGAGCAGTTCTTC. The chain has TRBV19 and TRBJ2-1, with a tentative D call TRBD1 (6 bases). The CDR3 loop spans 15 amino acids. Trimming took off 8 bases at V and 1 base at J, with 15 bases between the two ends. Germline values: CDR1 LNHDA, CDR2 SQIVND (reference sequence).